Listed below are T cell receptor beta chains from one sample, sequenced in a study of PD-L1 blockade in urothelial cancer. Some clones are missing from TCRdb's copy, which holds only in-frame ones; the method was immunoSEQ multiplex PCR. This table has more than 90,000 clones, approximately 90% appearing once. The starting material was PBMCs, obtained around atezolizumab (anti-PD-L1) treatment. These receptors were collected from a man aged 60 to 75 with urothelial cancer. The CDR3 runs from the conserved cysteine through the conserved F or W. A D gene is named only where the DNA matches it firmly. Size is stated for part of the rows, as once, few or many counts, or as a class when the clone is expanded.

V	J	size	D	length	DNA	CDR3
TRBV5-1	TRBJ2-7	-	TRBD2	16	TGCGCCAGCAGCCCCGCCGTAGCGGGAGGGGACTACGAGCAGTACTTC	CASSPAVAGGDYEQYF
TRBV7-2	TRBJ2-3	-	-	14	TGTGCCAGCAGCTTAGCGAGTCCCCCAGATACGCAGTATTTT	CASSLASPPDTQYF
TRBV10-3	TRBJ2-5	-	-	15	TGTGCCATCAGTGAGGCCCGAGGATCACAAGAGACCCAGTACTTC	CAISEARGSQETQYF
TRBV30	TRBJ1-5	-	-	15	TGTGCCTGGAGTGTACCGGGGGGCGGGGGTCAGCCCCAGCATTTT	CAWSVPGGGGQPQHF
TRBV28	TRBJ2-7	-	TRBD2	15	TGTGCCAGCAGTTTATTGGGGGGGGAAACCTACGAGCAGTACTTC	CASSLLGGETYEQYF
TRBV28	TRBJ2-1	-	-	15	TGTGCCAGCAGTTTACGGAAACAGGGTCTCAATGAGCAGTTCTTC	CASSLRKQGLNEQFF
TRBV6-7	TRBJ2-7	-	TRBD2	17	TGTGCCAGCAGTCATCCCCTACTAGCGGGAGGCCTCTACGAGCAGTACTTC	CASSHPLLAGGLYEQYF
TRBV5-1	TRBJ2-3	-	TRBD2	16	TGCGCCAGCAGCTTCCGGGGTAGCGGGAGAGGAGTTACGCAGTATTTT	CASSFRGSGRGVTQYF
TRBV4-1	TRBJ1-3	-	TRBD1	17	TGCGCCAGCAGCCAAGGGGGACAGGGTATCTCTGGAAACACCATATATTTT	CASSQGGQGISGNTIYF
TRBV10-2	TRBJ2-2	-	-	16	TGCGCCAGCAGTGAGTTAGAAGGGGGAGGGTCCGGGGAGCTGTTTTTT	CASSELEGGGSGELFF
TRBV15	TRBJ2-5	-	-	13	TGTGCCACCAGCAGAGAACCTAAGGAGACCCAGTACTTC	CATSREPKETQYF
TRBV5-1	TRBJ2-4	-	TRBD1	17	TGCGCCAGCAGCTTTTGGACAGGGGGCGCAATTGAGAACATTCAGTACTTC	CASSFWTGGAIENIQYF
TRBV28	TRBJ2-7	few	TRBD1	14	TGTGCCAGCAGTACAGGGGGAAGCTCCTACGAGCAGTACTTC	CASSTGGSSYEQYF
TRBV10-1	TRBJ2-1	few	TRBD2	15	TGCGCCAGCAGTGAGGGTCCAGCGGGAGGCGGGGAGCAGTTCTTC	CASSEGPAGGGEQFF
TRBV4-3	TRBJ1-1	once	-	14	TGCGCCAGCAGCCAAGAACAGGGTCCTCTTGAAGCTTTCTTT	CASSQEQGPLEAFF
TRBV9	TRBJ2-7	-	TRBD1	14	TGTGCCAGCAGCGTAGGGACAGGGGGCGACGAGCAGTACTTC	CASSVGTGGDEQYF
TRBV19	TRBJ2-3	-	-	13	TGTGCCAGTAGTATAGCCAGGGGAGATACGCAGTATTTT	CASSIARGDTQYF
TRBV30	TRBJ2-5	once	TRBD2	16	TGTGCCTGGAGTCGGCTTGGTAGCGGGGGGGCAGCGACCCAGTACTTC	CAWSRLGSGGAATQYF
TRBV2	TRBJ1-1	few	TRBD1	13	TGTGCCAGCAACGACAGGGCTAACACTGAAGCTTTCTTT	CASNDRANTEAFF
TRBV15	TRBJ2-7	-	-	12	TGTGCCACCAGCAGAGAAAATAGAGGCAAGTACTTC	CATSRENRGKYF
TRBV7-7	TRBJ2-3	-	-	14	TGTGCTAGCAGCCCCTCCTCGAGCACAGATACGCAGTATTTT	CASSPSSSTDTQYF
TRBV5-4	TRBJ2-2	-	TRBD1	16	TGTGCCAGCAGTATTAACAGGGGGCTCCTCACCGGGGAGCTGTTTTTT	CASSINRGLLTGELFF
TRBV4-1	TRBJ2-1	-	TRBD2	16	TGCGCCAGCAGCCAAGTCTTTTCGCGGGGGTACAATGAGCAGTTCTTC	CASSQVFSRGYNEQFF
TRBV30	TRBJ1-5	-	TRBD1	15	TGTGCCTGGAGCACAGGGGGAAGATTGAGTCAGCCCCAGCATTTT	CAWSTGGRLSQPQHF
TRBV14	TRBJ1-4	-	TRBD1	14	TGTGCCAGCAGCTACAGGGGGCGCGAAGAAAAACTGTTTTTT	CASSYRGREEKLFF
TRBV4-1	TRBJ2-1	-	TRBD2	21	TGCGCCAGCAGCCAAGGGGTGAGCGGGAGGGCCGGGGGGCGGCCCTACAATGAGCAGTTCTTC	CASSQGVSGRAGGRPYNEQFF
TRBV5-1	TRBJ2-3	-	TRBD2	14	TGCGCCAGCAGTAGGGACTACAGCACAGATACGCAGTATTTT	CASSRDYSTDTQYF
TRBV9	TRBJ2-5	-	TRBD2	15	TGTGCCAGCAGCGTAGCTCCTAGCGGCCAAGAGACCCAGTACTTC	CASSVAPSGQETQYF
TRBV11-2	TRBJ2-3	-	-	14	TGTGCCAGCAGCTTAGGAGTCAGCACAGATACGCAGTATTTT	CASSLGVSTDTQYF
TRBV19	TRBJ2-3	-	TRBD1	17	TGTGCCACCCGCCGTGGGACAGGGGCCTTTCACACAGATACGCAGTATTTT	CATRRGTGAFHTDTQYF
TRBV28	TRBJ2-7	-	-	13	TGTGCCAGCAGTCCGCCAGTCGGGTACGAGCAGTACTTC	CASSPPVGYEQYF
TRBV2	TRBJ2-5	-	-	15	TGTGCCAGCAGTGAAGGGACTCCTGTTCAAGAGACCCAGTACTTC	CASSEGTPVQETQYF
TRBV18	TRBJ1-2	few	-	13	TGTGCCAGCTCACCTTCGGGGGAAGGTGGCTACACCTTC	CASSPSGEGGYTF
TRBV5-1	TRBJ2-5	once	TRBD1	14	TGCGCCAGCTACGTAGAGGGGGCGAAAGAGACCCAGTACTTC	CASYVEGAKETQYF
TRBV19	TRBJ2-7	-	-	15	TGTGCCAGTAGTATTACCGGGACAATCTCCTACGAGCAGTACTTC	CASSITGTISYEQYF
TRBV28	TRBJ1-3	-	-	15	TGTGCCAGCAGTTTGGGCGGGGTTATCGGAAACACCATATATTTT	CASSLGGVIGNTIYF
TRBV5-4	TRBJ2-5	-	TRBD2	15	TGTGCCAGCAGCCCCGGGACTAGCGGACAAGAGACCCAGTACTTC	CASSPGTSGQETQYF
TRBV2	TRBJ2-7	-	TRBD1	14	TGTGCCAGCAGCCGACAGGGGGCAAGCTACGAGCAGTACTTC	CASSRQGASYEQYF
TRBV7-2	TRBJ2-3	-	-	15	TGTGCCAGCAGGGAAGGAGGGGGCCCCCCAGATACGCAGTATTTT	CASREGGGPPDTQYF
TRBV7-8	TRBJ2-5	-	-	13	TGTGCCAGCAGCTTCACAGGGAAAGAGACCCAGTACTTC	CASSFTGKETQYF
TRBV9	TRBJ2-1	-	TRBD2	16	TGTGCCAGCAGCGTAGAATGGGCGGGGGGGTCAAATGAGCAGTTCTTC	CASSVEWAGGSNEQFF